A single sample is the source of the 16 T cell receptor beta chains below, sequenced in a study of identical twins. MiXCR was run by TCRdb on the 5' RACE reads, yielding one entry per CDR3 protein. This sample has around 220,000 distinct CDR3 sequences; roughly a tenth occur once, and the top ten carry approximately 9.1%. Input material: memory T cells sorted from blood. Every receptor here comes from a man over 45 in good health.

The chain has TRBV9 and TRBJ2-1; 9 positions agree with TRBD1. Germline V gives CDR1 SGDLS, CDR2 YYNGEE. This CDR3 is 16 amino acids long. The trim removed 3 bases at V and 6 bases at J, leaving 10 bases unmatched. CDR3 sequence reads: CASSARTGGRGNEQFF. The CDR3 DNA is TGTGCCAGCAGCGCGAGAACAGGGGGCAGGGGCAATGAGCAGTTCTTC.

This clonotype was seen more than once but under ten times. V and J are TRBV7-2 and TRBJ2-1; D is perhaps TRBD2 (6 bases). Per the germline V gene, CDR1 is SGHTA and CDR2 is FQGNSA. V lost 5 bases and J lost 10, with 18 bases in between. This CDR3 has 14 residues. The CDR3 here is CASSAGPASREQFF. CDR3 nucleotides: TGTGCCAGCAGCGCGGGACCGGCTTCCAGAGAGCAGTTCTTC.

This sequence joins TRBV28 and TRBJ2-5, with unresolved D. The CDR3 contains 13 residues. Germline values: CDR1 MDHEN, CDR2 SYDVKM. Trimming removed 6 bases at V and 9 bases at J, with 17 bases between. The CDR3 sequence is CASSPALSAAQYF. The CDR3 DNA reads TGTGCCAGCAGCCCAGCCCTGAGTGCGGCCCAGTACTTC.

J is TRBJ1-5 and V is TRBV19, with 9 bases lining up with TRBD1. The CDR3 contains 17 residues. J was trimmed by 2 bases and V by 3 bases; bases with no gene match: 8. Germline lookup yields CDR1 LNHDA and CDR2 SQIVND (reference sequence). Here the CDR3 DNA reads TGTGCCAGTAGTATTGGGCTGGGGGACAGGGGCAATCAGCCCCAGCATTTT. Translated, it gives CASSIGLGDRGNQPQHF.

This clonotype was detected many times. V is TRBV14 and J is TRBJ2-3; 7 positions match TRBD1. Germline-derived CDR1 and CDR2 are SGHDN and FVKESK. The CDR3 runs to 14 residues. V lost 4 bases to trimming and J lost 3 bases; unmatched junction nucleotides: 4. CDR3 region: CASSRRQGTDTQYF. The CDR3 coding sequence is TGTGCCAGCAGCCGCCGACAGGGTACAGATACGCAGTATTTT.

This chain uses TRBV9 with TRBJ2-3; 7 positions agree with TRBD2. The V gene end was trimmed by 0 bases and the J gene end by 2 bases; junction bases not matched to a gene: 6. Germline loops: CDR1 SGDLS, CDR2 YYNGEE. The CDR3 contains 16 residues. The CDR3 DNA reads as TGTGCCAGCAGCGTAGGCGGGCTAGCGGTCACAGATACGCAGTATTTT. Protein: CASSVGGLAVTDTQYF.

This chain connects TRBV3-1 to TRBJ2-7; 7 nucleotides match TRBD2. V gave up 4 bases and J gave up 6 bases; unmatched junction bases: 6. Germline CDR1 LGHDT, CDR2 YNNKEL (reference sequence). The CDR3 is made up of 13 amino acids. CDR3 coding DNA: TGTGCCAGCAGCCCGATCAGCGGGGTCGAGCAGTACTTC. This codes for CASSPISGVEQYF.

Only a few counts were recorded for this clonotype. CDR3 sequence: CASSPWVGTTYEQYF. The CDR3 region has the DNA TGTGCCAGCAGCCCATGGGTGGGGACGACCTACGAGCAGTACTTC. This chain uses TRBV7-2 with TRBJ2-7; D assignment may be TRBD1 or TRBD2 (5 bases each). The CDR3 has 15 residues. CDR1 and CDR2 from the germline V gene are SGHTA and FQGNSA. Trimming removed 5 bases at V and 2 bases at J, with 16 bases between. The full variable domain, in which reference TRBV7-2 and TRBJ2-7 provide the parts outside the CDR3, is GAGVSQSPSNKVTEKGKDVELRCDPISGHTALYWYRQSLGQGLEFLIYFQGNSAPDKSGLPSDRFSAERTGGSVSTLTIQRTQQEDSAVYLCASSPWVGTTYEQYFGPGTRLTVT.

This chain links TRBV3-1 with TRBJ2-7; 12 bases are a match to TRBD2. The CDR3 length is 15 residues. Germline V gene lookup returns CDR1 LGHDT and CDR2 YNNKEL (reference sequence). V was clipped by 5 bases and J by 5 bases; unmatched bases: 7. The CDR3 nucleotides read TGTGCCAGCAGCACTCGGACTAGCGGGGTCCACGAGCAGTACTTC. Its translation is CASSTRTSGVHEQYF.

This clonotype was detected ten times or more. This chain connects TRBV5-6 to TRBJ2-5; maybe TRBD2 (6 bases). Trimming took off 4 bases at V and 3 bases at J, with 13 bases between the two ends. Per germline, CDR1 SGHDT and CDR2 YYEEEE. This CDR3 is 14 amino acids long. CDR3: CASSHWEAEETQYF. CDR3 DNA sequence: TGTGCCAGCAGCCACTGGGAGGCAGAAGAGACCCAGTACTTC.

The V call is TRBV4-1, the J call TRBJ1-1; D perhaps matches TRBD1 (5 bases). V was cut by 2 bases and J by 1 base, with 8 bases left in between. Germline-derived CDR1 and CDR2 are MGHRA and YSYEKL. The CDR3 spans 14 residues. In DNA, the CDR3 is TGCGCCAGCAGCCAATTTACAGGGAACACTGAAGCTTTCTTT. Protein sequence: CASSQFTGNTEAFF.

This clonotype was recorded at least ten times. The chain links TRBV29-1 to TRBJ1-2, with D maybe TRBD1 (5 bases). V lost 6 bases and J 5 bases, leaving 13 bases between the germline ends. The CDR3 consists of 12 residues. Germline V gene lookup returns CDR1 SQVTM and CDR2 ANQGSEA. The CDR3 sequence: CSVGDSQYGYTF. In DNA, the CDR3 is TGCAGCGTGGGTGACAGTCAGTATGGCTACACCTTC.

The chain is built from TRBV11-1 and TRBJ2-1; the D gene is possibly TRBD2 (5 bases). Germline values: CDR1 SGHAT, CDR2 FQDESV (reference sequence). The germline V and J ends were trimmed by 8 bases and 4 bases, with 15 bases remaining between them. The CDR3 covers 14 residues. CDR3 coding DNA: TGTGCCAGCGCGGGCGGCGGGCAATACAATGAGCAGTTCTTC. The encoded protein is CASAGGGQYNEQFF.

This clonotype was counted between two and nine times. V and J are TRBV6-5 and TRBJ2-5; either TRBD1 or TRBD2 may supply D (5 bases each). CDR3 length: 15 residues. The V gene lost 2 bases and the J gene lost 2 bases, with 12 bases spanning the gap. Germline V gene lookup returns CDR1 MNHEY and CDR2 SVGAGI. CDR3 protein: CASSYKGTPQETQYF. DNA of the CDR3: TGTGCCAGCAGTTACAAAGGGACGCCACAAGAGACCCAGTACTTC.

The gene calls are TRBV20-1 and TRBJ2-3, with TRBD1 as a possible D gene (5 bases). V lost 2 bases and J lost 5, with 8 bases in between. Per germline, CDR1 DFQATT and CDR2 SNEGSKA (reference sequence). This CDR3 has 12 residues. The CDR3 coding sequence is TGCAGTGCTAGAAGGGGCCAAGATACGCAGTATTTT. This sequence encodes CSARRGQDTQYF.

At least ten counts were recorded for this clonotype. The chain is built from TRBV5-1 and TRBJ1-2; unclear D gene. The length of the CDR3 is 13 residues. CDR1 is SGHRS and CDR2 is YFSETQ in the germline V gene. The V end lost 0 bases, the J end lost 3 bases, and 6 bases lay between the germline ends. The CDR3 sequence: CASSLEQYYGYTF. CDR3 nucleotides: TGCGCCAGCAGCTTGGAGCAGTACTATGGCTACACCTTC.